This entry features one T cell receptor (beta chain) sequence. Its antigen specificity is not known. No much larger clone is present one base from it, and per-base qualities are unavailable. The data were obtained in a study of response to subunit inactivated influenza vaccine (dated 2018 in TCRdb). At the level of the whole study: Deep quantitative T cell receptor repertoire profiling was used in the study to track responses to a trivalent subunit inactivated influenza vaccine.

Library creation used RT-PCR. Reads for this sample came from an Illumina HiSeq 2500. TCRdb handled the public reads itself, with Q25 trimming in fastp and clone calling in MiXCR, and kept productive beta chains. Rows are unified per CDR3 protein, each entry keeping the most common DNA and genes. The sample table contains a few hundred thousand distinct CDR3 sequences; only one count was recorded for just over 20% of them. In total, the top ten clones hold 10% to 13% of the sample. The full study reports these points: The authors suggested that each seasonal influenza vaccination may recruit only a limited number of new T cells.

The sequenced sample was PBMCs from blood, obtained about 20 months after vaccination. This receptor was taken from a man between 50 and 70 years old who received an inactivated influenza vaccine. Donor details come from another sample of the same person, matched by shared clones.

CDR3 protein: CASMPTSGVKYNEQFF. The DNA sequence is TGTGCCAGTATGCCGACTAGCGGGGTCAAATACAATGAGCAGTTCTTC. The sequence joins TRBV7-3 to TRBJ2-1; TRBD2 matches 11 bases in the middle. The CDR3 goes from the cysteine to the phenylalanine over 16 residues. CDR3 DNA is the only sequence kept; it has 48 bases, read in frame from the first base. The junction shows trimming of 9 bases on V and 4 bases on J, and the gene matches do not reach 11 bases of it. Based on the germline V gene, the CDR1 and CDR2 sequences are SGHTA and FQGTGA.